The clone carrying this TCR beta chain was detected many times. The sample comes from a study of identical twins. The CDR3 has 14 amino acids. In germline, CDR1 is SQVTM, CDR2 ANQGSEA. V lost 0 bases and J 3 bases, leaving 11 bases between the germline ends. Unique molecular identifiers were present on the cDNA, and a universal primer site came from template switching. TCRdb recomputed calls from the 5' RACE reads with MiXCR, one row per CDR3 protein. The repertoire has nearly 900,000 distinct CDR3 sequences, roughly 12% of them found once; the top ten carry 1.5% to 2%. The data also belong to a second study, concerning yellow fever vaccine responses in identical twins.

This TCR derives from a woman aged 18-29 years in good health. The chain employs TRBV29-1 and TRBJ1-1; D possibly corresponds to TRBD1 (6 bases). Sequences were obtained from PBMCs. CDR3 residues: CSVEDLSGDTEAFF. CDR3 DNA sequence: TGCAGCGTTGAAGACTTATCAGGGGACACTGAAGCTTTCTTT.